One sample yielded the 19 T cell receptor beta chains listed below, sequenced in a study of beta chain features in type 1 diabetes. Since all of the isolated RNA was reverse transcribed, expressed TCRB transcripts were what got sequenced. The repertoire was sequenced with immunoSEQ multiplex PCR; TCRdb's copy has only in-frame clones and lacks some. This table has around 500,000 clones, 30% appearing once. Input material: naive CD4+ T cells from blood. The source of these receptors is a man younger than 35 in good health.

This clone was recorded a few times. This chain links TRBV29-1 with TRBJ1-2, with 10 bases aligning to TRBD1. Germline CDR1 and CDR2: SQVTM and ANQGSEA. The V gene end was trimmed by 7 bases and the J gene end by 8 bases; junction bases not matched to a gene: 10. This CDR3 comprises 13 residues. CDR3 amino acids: CSADRQGARGYTF. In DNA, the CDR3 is TGCAGCGCAGACCGACAGGGGGCGCGGGGCTACACCTTC. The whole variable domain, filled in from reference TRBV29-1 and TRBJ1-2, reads SAVISQKPSRDICQRGTSLTIQCQVDSQVTMMFWYRQQPGQSLTLIATANQGSEATYESGFVIDKFPISRPNLTFSTLTVSNMSPEDSSIYLCSADRQGARGYTFGSGTRLTVV.

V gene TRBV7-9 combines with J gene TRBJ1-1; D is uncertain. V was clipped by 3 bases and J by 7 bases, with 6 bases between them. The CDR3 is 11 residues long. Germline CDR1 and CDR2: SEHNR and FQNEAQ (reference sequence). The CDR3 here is CASSFHGEAFF. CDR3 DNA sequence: TGTGCCAGCAGCTTTCATGGTGAAGCTTTCTTT.

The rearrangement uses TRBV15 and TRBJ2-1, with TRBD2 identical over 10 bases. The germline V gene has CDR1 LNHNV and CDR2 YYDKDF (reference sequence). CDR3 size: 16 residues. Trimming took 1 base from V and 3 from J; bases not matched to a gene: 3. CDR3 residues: CATSRGLAGVYNEQFF. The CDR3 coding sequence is TGTGCCACCAGCAGAGGTCTAGCGGGAGTCTACAATGAGCAGTTCTTC.

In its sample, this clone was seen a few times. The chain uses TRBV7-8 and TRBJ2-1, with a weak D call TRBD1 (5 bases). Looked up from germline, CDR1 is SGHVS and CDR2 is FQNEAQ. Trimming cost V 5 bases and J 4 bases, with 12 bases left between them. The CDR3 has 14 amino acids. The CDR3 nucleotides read TGTGCCAGCAGCCTCGACAGTACTTACAATGAGCAGTTCTTC. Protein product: CASSLDSTYNEQFF.

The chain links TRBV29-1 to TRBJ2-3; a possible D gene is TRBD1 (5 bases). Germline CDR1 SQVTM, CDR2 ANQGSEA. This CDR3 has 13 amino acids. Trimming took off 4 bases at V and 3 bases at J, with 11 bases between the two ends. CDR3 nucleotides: TGCAGCGTTGCGACAGTTTCAACAGATACGCAGTATTTT. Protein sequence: CSVATVSTDTQYF.

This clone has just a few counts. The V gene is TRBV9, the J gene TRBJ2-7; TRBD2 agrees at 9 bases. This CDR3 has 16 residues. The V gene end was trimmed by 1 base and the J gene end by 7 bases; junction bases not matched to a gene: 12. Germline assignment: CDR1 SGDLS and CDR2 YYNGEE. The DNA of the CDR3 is TGTGCCAGCAGCGTATCGCCGGTAGCGGGAGAGGGGGAGCAGTACTTC. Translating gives CASSVSPVAGEGEQYF.

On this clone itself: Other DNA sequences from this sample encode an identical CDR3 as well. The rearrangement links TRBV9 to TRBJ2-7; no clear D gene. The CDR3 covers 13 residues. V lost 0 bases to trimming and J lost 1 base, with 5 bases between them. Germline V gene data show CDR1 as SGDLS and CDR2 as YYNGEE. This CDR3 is CASSVGPSYEQYF. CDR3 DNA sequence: TGTGCCAGCAGCGTAGGCCCGTCCTACGAGCAGTACTTC.

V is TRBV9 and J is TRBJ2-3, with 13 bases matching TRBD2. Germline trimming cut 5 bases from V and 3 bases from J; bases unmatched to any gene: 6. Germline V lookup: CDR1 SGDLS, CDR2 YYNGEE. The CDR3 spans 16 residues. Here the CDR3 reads CASSVTLAGGTDTQYF. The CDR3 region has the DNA TGTGCCAGCAGTGTGACACTAGCGGGAGGGACAGATACGCAGTATTTT.

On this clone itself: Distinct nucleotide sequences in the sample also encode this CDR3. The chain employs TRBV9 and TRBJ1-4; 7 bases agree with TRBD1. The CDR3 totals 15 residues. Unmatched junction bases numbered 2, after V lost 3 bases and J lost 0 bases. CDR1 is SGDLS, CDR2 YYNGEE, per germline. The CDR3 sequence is CASSAQGATNEKLFF. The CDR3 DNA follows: TGTGCCAGCAGCGCCCAGGGGGCAACTAATGAAAAACTGTTTTTT. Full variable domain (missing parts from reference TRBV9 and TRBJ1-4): DSGVTQTPKHLITATGQRVTLRCSPRSGDLSVYWYQQSLDQGLQFLIQYYNGEERAKGNILERFSAQQFPDLHSELNLSSLELGDSALYFCASSAQGATNEKLFFGSGTQLSVL.

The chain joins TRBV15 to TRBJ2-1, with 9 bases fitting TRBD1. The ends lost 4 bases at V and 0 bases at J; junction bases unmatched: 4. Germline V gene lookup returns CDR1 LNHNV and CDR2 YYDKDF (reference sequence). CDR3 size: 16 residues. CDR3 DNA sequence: TGTGCCACCAGCAAGGGGACAGGGCGCTCCTACAATGAGCAGTTCTTC. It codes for CATSKGTGRSYNEQFF.

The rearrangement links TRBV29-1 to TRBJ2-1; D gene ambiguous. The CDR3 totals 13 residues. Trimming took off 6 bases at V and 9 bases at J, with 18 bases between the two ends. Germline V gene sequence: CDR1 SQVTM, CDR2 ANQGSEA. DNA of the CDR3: TGCAGCGTCAGGTGGGTTGTTGGTGGTGAGCAGTTCTTC. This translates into CSVRWVVGGEQFF.

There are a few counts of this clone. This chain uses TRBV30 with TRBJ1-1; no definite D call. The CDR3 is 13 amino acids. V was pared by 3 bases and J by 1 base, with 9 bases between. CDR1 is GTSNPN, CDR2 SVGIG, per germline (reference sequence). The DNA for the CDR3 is TGTGCCTGGAGGGCTCTTACGAACACTGAAGCTTTCTTT. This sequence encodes CAWRALTNTEAFF.

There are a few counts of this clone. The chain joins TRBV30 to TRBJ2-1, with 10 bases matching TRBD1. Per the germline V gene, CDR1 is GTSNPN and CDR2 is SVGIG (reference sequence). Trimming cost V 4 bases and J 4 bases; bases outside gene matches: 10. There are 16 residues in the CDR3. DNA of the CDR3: TGTGCCTGGAAAAGCCCCGACAGGGGGCAGTACAATGAGCAGTTCTTC. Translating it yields CAWKSPDRGQYNEQFF.

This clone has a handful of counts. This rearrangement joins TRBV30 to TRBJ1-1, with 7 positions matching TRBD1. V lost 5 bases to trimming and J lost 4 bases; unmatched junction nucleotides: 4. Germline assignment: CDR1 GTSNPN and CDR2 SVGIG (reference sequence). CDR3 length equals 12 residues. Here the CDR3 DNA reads TGTGCCTGGGGACAGGAGGCCACTGAAGCTTTCTTT. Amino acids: CAWGQEATEAFF.

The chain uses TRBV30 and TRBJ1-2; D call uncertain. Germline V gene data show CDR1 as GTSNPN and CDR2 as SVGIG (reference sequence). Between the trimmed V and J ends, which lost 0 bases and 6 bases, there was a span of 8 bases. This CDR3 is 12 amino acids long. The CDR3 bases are TGTGCCTGGAGTGTACTTGGGGATGGCTACACCTTC. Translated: CAWSVLGDGYTF.

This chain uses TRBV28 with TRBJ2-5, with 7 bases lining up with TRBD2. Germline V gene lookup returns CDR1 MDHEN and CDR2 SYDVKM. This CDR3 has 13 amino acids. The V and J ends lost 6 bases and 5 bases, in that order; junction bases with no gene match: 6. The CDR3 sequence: CASREGGLETQYF. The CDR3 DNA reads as TGTGCCAGCAGAGAGGGAGGGTTGGAGACCCAGTACTTC.

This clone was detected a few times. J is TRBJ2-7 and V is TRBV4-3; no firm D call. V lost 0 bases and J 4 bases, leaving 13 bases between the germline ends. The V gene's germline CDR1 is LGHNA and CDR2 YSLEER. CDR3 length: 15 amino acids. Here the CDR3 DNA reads TGCGCCAGCAGCCAAGATCTCGCGGAGCTGTACGAGCAGTACTTC. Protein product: CASSQDLAELYEQYF.

This CDR3 is CASSARLGRTAARYEQYF. The CDR3, as DNA: TGTGCCAGCAGTGCGCGGTTAGGAAGGACAGCCGCTCGTTACGAGCAGTACTTC. The chain links TRBV6-4 to TRBJ2-7; D is possibly TRBD1 (6 bases). V shed 4 bases and J shed 4 bases, with 26 bases lying between them. Germline V lookup: CDR1 MRHNA, CDR2 SNTAGT. This CDR3 is 18 amino acids long.

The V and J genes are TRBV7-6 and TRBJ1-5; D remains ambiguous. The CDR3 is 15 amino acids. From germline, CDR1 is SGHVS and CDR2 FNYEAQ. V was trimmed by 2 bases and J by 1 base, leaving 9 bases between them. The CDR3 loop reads CASSLSPASNQPQHF. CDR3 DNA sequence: TGTGCCAGCAGCTTAAGCCCAGCGAGCAATCAGCCCCAGCATTTT.